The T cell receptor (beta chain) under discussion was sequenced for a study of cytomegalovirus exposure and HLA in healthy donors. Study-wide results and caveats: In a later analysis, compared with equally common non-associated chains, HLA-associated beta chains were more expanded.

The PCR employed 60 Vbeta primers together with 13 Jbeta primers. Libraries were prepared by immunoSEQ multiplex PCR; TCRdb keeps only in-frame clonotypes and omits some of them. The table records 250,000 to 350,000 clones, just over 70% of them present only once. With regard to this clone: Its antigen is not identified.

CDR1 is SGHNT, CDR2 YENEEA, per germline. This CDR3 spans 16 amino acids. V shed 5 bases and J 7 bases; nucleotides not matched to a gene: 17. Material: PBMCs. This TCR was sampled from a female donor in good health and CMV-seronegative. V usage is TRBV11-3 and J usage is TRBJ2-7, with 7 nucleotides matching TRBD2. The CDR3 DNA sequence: TGTGCCAGCAGCCCCCTTGCGGGAGTAAGGGCTTGGGAGCAGTACTTC. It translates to CASSPLAGVRAWEQYF.